The rows below give T cell receptor beta chains drawn from one sample of a study of cytomegalovirus exposure and HLA in healthy donors. Libraries were prepared by immunoSEQ multiplex PCR; TCRdb keeps only in-frame clonotypes and omits some of them. The table has under 200,000 clones, 82% seen once. Sequenced material: PBMCs. Receptor source: a male donor in good health and CMV-seronegative. CDR3s include the opening cysteine and the closing phenylalanine or tryptophan. A D gene is named only where the DNA matches it firmly. Clone sizes are given selectively: once, few, many, or a class where the clone is expanded.

-	16	TRBJ1-1	TRBV12-5	-	TGTGCTAGTGGTTTTCATCCACCAGGGGCGAACACTGAAGCTTTCTTT	CASGFHPPGANTEAFF
-	15	TRBJ1-2	TRBV15	-	TGTGCCACCAGCAGGCGACCGCCTCGGGACTATGGCTACACCTTC	CATSRRPPRDYGYTF
TRBD2	15	TRBJ2-1	TRBV28	-	TGTGCCAGCAGTCCCCATAGCGGGCATCACAATGAGCAGTTCTTC	CASSPHSGHHNEQFF
TRBD1	10	TRBJ2-7	TRBV29-1	-	TGCAGCGTGACAGGGGGCGAGCAGTACTTC	CSVTGGEQYF
-	15	TRBJ1-1	TRBV5-1	-	TGCGCCAGCAGCTTGGGAAGGGGCTGGAACACTGAAGCTTTCTTT	CASSLGRGWNTEAFF
-	12	TRBJ2-5	TRBV2	-	TGTGCCAGCGGTCAGATCCAAGAGACCCAGTACTTC	CASGQIQETQYF
TRBD1	15	TRBJ2-5	TRBV7-2	-	TGTGCCAGCAGCGCCCTCGGCAGGGGGAAAGAGACCCAGTACTTC	CASSALGRGKETQYF
TRBD2	17	TRBJ2-7	TRBV5-1	-	TGCGCCAGCAGCCCCCTGGCGGGGGGGCCCATCACCTACGAGCAGTACTTC	CASSPLAGGPITYEQYF
-	15	TRBJ2-3	TRBV5-1	-	TGCGCCAGCAGCTTGGACAACCCGAGCACAGATACGCAGTATTTT	CASSLDNPSTDTQYF
-	13	TRBJ1-2	TRBV5-1	-	TGCGCCAGCGGGGAGTCGCAGATGTATGGCTACACCTTC	CASGESQMYGYTF
-	15	TRBJ2-4	TRBV6-4	-	TGTGCCAGCAGTGACCCCGAGATAGCCAAAAACATTCAGTACTTC	CASSDPEIAKNIQYF
-	14	TRBJ1-2	TRBV7-2	-	TGTGCCAGCAGCTTAGTCCGCACTCAGGCGGGCTACACCTTC	CASSLVRTQAGYTF
TRBD1	14	TRBJ1-5	TRBV13	-	TGTGCCAGCAGCGTAGGGGGCCGCAATCAGCCCCAGCATTTT	CASSVGGRNQPQHF
-	14	TRBJ2-5	TRBV30	few	TGTGCCTGGAGTGGGTCGACAGTGATAGAGACCCAGTACTTC	CAWSGSTVIETQYF
-	14	TRBJ1-6	TRBV5-1	-	TGCGCCAGCAGTAAAGGGGGGGCTAATTCACCCCTCCACTTT	CASSKGGANSPLHF
-	13	TRBJ2-7	TRBV2	once	TGTGCCAGCAGTGAAGGGCCAGCCTACGAGCAGTACTTC	CASSEGPAYEQYF
-	15	TRBJ1-2	TRBV5-1	-	TGCGCCAGCAGCGGCGGGGGCACAGGGAGCTATGGCTACACCTTC	CASSGGGTGSYGYTF
-	15	TRBJ2-1	TRBV9	-	TGTGCCAGCAGCGTAGGCAGGGTGAAACTCGATGAGCAGTTCTTC	CASSVGRVKLDEQFF
TRBD1	12	TRBJ1-1	TRBV7-9	-	TGCCCTGAGGGCCAGGGGGACACTGAAGCTTTCTTT	CPEGQGDTEAFF
-	16	TRBJ2-1	TRBV10-1	few	TGCGCCAGCAGTGGGCCAGAAACATGCTCCTACAATGAGCAGTTCTTC	CASSGPETCSYNEQFF
-	16	TRBJ1-2	TRBV28	once	TGTGCCAGCAGCGGGCCCCAGGGCGAAGTGAACTATGGCTACACCTTC	CASSGPQGEVNYGYTF
TRBD1	14	TRBJ2-5	TRBV5-1	-	TGCGCCAGCAGCTTGGGACAGGGGGTAGAGACCCAGTACTTC	CASSLGQGVETQYF
-	15	TRBJ2-5	TRBV9	-	TGTGCCAGCAGCGTACTCATTGGGGCAGAAGAGACCCAGTACTTC	CASSVLIGAEETQYF
-	16	TRBJ2-5	TRBV28	-	TGTGCCAGCAGTCCATTCATGGGCAGGCACCAAGAGACCCAGTACTTC	CASSPFMGRHQETQYF
TRBD1	13	TRBJ2-7	TRBV5-1	-	TGCGCCAGCTACCGGGACAGGGCCAACGAGCAGTACTTC	CASYRDRANEQYF
TRBD1	15	TRBJ1-5	TRBV15	-	TGTGCCACCAGCAGAGGAGGGACAGCATATCAGCCCCAGCATTTT	CATSRGGTAYQPQHF
-	16	TRBJ2-5	TRBV10-1	-	TGCGCCAGCAGTGAGCTCCCGGGGTTGTTCTTAGAGACCCAGTACTTC	CASSELPGLFLETQYF
-	15	TRBJ2-2	TRBV2	few	TGTGCCAGCAGTGCGGGACTTACGAACACCGGGGAGCTGTTTTTT	CASSAGLTNTGELFF
-	18	TRBJ2-5	TRBV21-1	-	TGTGCCAGCAGCAATACGGGTCCGGGACAAACGTACCAAGAGACCCAGTACTTC	CASSNTGPGQTYQETQYF
-	13	TRBJ1-1	TRBV14	-	TGTGCCAGCAGTCTAAAACGAAACGCTGAAGCTTTCTTT	CASSLKRNAEAFF
TRBD1	15	TRBJ1-5	TRBV19	-	TGTGCCACTAGACCGACAGGGGTCGGCAATCAGCCCCAGCATTTT	CATRPTGVGNQPQHF
-	16	TRBJ2-2	TRBV6-1	-	TGTGCCAGCAGTGAATGGTTCAGGGCCAACACCGGGGAGCTGTTTTTT	CASSEWFRANTGELFF
-	12	TRBJ1-1	TRBV5-4	few	TGTGCCAGCAGACATGGCACTAATGAAGCTTTCTTT	CASRHGTNEAFF
-	17	TRBJ1-2	TRBV28	-	TGTGCCAGCAGTTTTTTGGGGCAGGGTAGAACTAACTATGGCTACACCTTC	CASSFLGQGRTNYGYTF
-	15	TRBJ1-5	TRBV18	-	TGTGCCAGCTCACCAGAGTCGGGGTTGGGGCAGCCCCAGCATTTT	CASSPESGLGQPQHF
TRBD1	17	TRBJ2-1	TRBV9	-	TGTGCCAGCAGCGTTGGGAACCGGGACAGGGCAAGCGATGAGCAGTTCTTC	CASSVGNRDRASDEQFF
-	15	TRBJ2-1	TRBV27	-	TGTGCCAGCACCCCCGAAGAGGGAACATACAATGAGCAGTTCTTC	CASTPEEGTYNEQFF
TRBD1	16	TRBJ1-4	TRBV5-1	-	TGCGCCAGCAGCGGACAGGGGGCTGGGTTAAGTGAAAAACTGTTTTTT	CASSGQGAGLSEKLFF
TRBD2	16	TRBJ2-1	TRBV29-1	once	TGCAGCGTTGCCGGTAGCGGGGGGGCCGTTGCGAATGAGCAGTTCTTC	CSVAGSGGAVANEQFF